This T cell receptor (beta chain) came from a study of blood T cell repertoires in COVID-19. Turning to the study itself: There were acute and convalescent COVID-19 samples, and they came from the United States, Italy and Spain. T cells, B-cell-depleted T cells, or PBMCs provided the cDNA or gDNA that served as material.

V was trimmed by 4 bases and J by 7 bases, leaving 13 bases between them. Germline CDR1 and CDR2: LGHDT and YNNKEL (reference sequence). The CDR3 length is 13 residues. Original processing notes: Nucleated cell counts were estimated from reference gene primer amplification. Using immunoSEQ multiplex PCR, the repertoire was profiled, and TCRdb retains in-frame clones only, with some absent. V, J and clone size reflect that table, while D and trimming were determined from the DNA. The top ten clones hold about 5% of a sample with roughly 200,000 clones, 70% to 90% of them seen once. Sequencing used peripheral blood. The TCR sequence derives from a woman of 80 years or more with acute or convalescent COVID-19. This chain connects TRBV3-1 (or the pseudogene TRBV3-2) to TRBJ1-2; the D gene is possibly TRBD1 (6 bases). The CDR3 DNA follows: TGTGCCAGCAGCCTACAGGGCCAGCCTGGCTACACCTTC. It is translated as CASSLQGQPGYTF.